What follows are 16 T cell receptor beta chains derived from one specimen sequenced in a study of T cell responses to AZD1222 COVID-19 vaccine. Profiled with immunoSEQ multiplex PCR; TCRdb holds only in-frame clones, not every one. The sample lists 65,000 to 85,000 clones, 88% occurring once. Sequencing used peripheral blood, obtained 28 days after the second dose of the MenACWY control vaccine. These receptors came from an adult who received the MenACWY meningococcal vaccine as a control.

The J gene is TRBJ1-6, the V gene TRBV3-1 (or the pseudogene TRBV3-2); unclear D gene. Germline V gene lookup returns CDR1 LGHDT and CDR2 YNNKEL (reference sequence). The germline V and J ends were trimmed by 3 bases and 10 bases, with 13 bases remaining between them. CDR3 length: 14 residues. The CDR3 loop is CASSQGRERSPLHF. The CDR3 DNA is TGTGCCAGCAGCCAGGGAAGGGAACGGTCACCCCTCCACTTT.

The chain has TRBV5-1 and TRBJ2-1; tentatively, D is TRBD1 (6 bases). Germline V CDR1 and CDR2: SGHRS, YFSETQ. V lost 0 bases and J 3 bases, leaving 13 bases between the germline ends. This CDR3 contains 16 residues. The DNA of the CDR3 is TGCGCCAGCAGCTTGGCCTTGGGGGCGAACTACAATGAGCAGTTCTTC. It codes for CASSLALGANYNEQFF.

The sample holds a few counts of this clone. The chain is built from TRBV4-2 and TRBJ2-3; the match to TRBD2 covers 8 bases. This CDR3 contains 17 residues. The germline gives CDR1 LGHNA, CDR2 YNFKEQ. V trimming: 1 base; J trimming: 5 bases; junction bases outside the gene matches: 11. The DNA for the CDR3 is TGTGCCAGCAGCCAAGCGCGGGCTAGCGGGCTTAGAGATACGCAGTATTTT. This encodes CASSQARASGLRDTQYF.

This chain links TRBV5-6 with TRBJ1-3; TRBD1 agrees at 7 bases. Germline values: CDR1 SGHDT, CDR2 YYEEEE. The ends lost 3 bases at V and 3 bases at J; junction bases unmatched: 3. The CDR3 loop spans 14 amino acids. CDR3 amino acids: CASSYRTGGNTIYF. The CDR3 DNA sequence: TGTGCCAGCAGCTACCGGACAGGTGGAAACACCATATATTTT. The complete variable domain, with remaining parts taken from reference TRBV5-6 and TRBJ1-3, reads DAGVTQSPTHLIKTRGQQVTLRCSPKSGHDTVSWYQQALGQGPQFIFQYYEEEERQRGNFPDRFSGHQFPNYSSELNVNALLLGDSALYLCASSYRTGGNTIYFGEGSWLTVV.

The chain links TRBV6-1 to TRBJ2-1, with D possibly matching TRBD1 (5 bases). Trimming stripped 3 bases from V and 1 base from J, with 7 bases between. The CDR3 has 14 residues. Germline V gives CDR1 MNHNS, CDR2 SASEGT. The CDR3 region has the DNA TGTGCCAGCAGTGACCAGGGATCCTACAATGAGCAGTTCTTC. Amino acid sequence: CASSDQGSYNEQFF.

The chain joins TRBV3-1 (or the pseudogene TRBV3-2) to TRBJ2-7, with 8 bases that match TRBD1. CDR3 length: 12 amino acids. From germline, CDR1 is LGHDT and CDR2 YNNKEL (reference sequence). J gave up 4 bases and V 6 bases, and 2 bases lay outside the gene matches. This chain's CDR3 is CASSRQGYEQYF. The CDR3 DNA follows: TGTGCCAGCAGTCGACAGGGGTACGAGCAGTACTTC.

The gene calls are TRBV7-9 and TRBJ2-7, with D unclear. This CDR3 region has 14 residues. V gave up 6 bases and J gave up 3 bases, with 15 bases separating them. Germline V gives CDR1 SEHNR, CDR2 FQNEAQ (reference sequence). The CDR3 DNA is TGTGCCAGCAGTTCGACGGACGGTTTCTACGAGCAGTACTTC. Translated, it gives CASSSTDGFYEQYF. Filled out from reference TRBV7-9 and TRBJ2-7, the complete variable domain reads DTGVSQNPRHKITKRGQNVTFRCDPISEHNRLYWYRQTLGQGPEFLTYFQNEAQLEKSRLLSDRFSAERPKGSFSTLEIQRTEQGDSAMYLCASSSTDGFYEQYFGPGTRLTVT.

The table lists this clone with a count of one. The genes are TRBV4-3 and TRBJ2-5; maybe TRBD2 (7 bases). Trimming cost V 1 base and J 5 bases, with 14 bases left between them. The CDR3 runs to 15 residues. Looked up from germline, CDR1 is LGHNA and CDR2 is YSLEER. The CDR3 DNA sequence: TGCGCCAGCAGCCAAGGAGGGGGGGTGCTGGAGACCCAGTACTTC. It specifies CASSQGGGVLETQYF.

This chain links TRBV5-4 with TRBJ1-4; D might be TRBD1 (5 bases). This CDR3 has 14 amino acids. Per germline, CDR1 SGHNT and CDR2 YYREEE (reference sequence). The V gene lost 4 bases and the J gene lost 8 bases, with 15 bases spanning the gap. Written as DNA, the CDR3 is TGTGCCAGCAGCCACGGGGGGGTGGGAGAAAAACTGTTTTTT. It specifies CASSHGGVGEKLFF.

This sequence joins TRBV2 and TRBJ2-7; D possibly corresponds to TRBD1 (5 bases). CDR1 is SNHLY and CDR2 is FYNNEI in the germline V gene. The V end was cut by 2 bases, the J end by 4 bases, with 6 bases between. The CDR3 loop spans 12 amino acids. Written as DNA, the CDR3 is TGTGCCAGCAGTGAAAAGGGGTACGAGCAGTACTTC. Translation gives CASSEKGYEQYF.

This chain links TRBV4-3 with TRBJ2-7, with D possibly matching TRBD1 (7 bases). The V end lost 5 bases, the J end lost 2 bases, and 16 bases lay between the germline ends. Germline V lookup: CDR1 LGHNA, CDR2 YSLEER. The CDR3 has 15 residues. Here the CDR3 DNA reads TGCGCCAGCAGCATCCAGGGGGACTCCACCTACGAGCAGTACTTC. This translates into CASSIQGDSTYEQYF.

The CDR3 sequence: CAIRDGQLNTEAFF. As DNA, the CDR3 is TGTGCCATCAGGGACGGGCAATTGAACACTGAAGCTTTCTTT. The chain carries TRBV10-3 and TRBJ1-1; D gene unclear. CDR3 length equals 14 residues. Trimming pared 6 bases from V and 0 bases from J, leaving 11 bases between. CDR1 ENHRY and CDR2 SYGVKD come from the germline V gene.

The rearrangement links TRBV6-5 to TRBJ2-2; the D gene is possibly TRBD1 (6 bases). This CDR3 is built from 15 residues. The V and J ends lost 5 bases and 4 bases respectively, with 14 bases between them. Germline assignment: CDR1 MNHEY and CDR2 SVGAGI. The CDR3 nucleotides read TGTGCCAGCAGTCCGGACAGAGGGAGCACCGGGGAGCTGTTTTTT. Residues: CASSPDRGSTGELFF.

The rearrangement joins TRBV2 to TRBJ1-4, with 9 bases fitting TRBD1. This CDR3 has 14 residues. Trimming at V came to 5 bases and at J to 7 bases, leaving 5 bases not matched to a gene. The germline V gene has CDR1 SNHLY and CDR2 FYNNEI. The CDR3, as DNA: TGTGCCAGCAGTCCGGGACAGGGAGGTGAAAAACTGTTTTTT. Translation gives CASSPGQGGEKLFF.

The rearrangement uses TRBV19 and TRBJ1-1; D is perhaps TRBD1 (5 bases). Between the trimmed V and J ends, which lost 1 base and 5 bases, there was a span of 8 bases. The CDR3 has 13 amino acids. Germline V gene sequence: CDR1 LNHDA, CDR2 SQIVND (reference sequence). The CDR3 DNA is TGTGCCAGTAGTATAGCGGGGGGAACTGAAGCTTTCTTT. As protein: CASSIAGGTEAFF.

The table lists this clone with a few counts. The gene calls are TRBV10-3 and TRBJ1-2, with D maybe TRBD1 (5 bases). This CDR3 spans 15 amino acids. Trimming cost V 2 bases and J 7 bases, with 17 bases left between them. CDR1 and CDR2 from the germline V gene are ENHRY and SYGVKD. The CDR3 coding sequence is TGTGCCATCAGTGAGGGAATTGTCAGGGCTGGTGGCTACACCTTC. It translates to CAISEGIVRAGGYTF.